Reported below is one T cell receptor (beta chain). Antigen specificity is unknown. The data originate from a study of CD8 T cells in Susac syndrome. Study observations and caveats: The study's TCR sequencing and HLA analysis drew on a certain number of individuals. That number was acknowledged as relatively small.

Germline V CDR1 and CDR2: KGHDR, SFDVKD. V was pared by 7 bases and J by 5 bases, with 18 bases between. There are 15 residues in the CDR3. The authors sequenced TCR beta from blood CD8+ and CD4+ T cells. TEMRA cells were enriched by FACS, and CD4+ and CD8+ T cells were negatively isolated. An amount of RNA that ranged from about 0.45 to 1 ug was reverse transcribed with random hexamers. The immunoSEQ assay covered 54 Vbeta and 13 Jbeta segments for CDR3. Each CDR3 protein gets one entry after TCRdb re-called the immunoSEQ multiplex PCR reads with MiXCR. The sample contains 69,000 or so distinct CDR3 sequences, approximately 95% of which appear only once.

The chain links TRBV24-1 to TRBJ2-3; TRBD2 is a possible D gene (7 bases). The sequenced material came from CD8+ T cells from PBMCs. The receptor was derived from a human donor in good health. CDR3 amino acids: CATRGFGGPGDTQYF. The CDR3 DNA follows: TGTGCCACCAGGGGGTTCGGGGGGCCGGGAGATACGCAGTATTTT.